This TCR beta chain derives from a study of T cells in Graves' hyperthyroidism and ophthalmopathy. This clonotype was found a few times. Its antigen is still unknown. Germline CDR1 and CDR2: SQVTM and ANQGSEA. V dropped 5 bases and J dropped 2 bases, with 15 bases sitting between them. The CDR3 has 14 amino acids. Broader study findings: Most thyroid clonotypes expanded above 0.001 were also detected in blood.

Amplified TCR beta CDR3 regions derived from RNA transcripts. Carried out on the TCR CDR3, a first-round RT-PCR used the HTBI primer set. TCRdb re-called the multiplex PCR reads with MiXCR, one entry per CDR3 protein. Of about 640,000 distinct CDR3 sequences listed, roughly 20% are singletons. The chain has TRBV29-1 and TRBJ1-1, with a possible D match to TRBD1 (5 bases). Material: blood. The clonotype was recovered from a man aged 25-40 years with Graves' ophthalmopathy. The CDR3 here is CSVPVGGLNTEAFF. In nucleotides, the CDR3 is TGCAGCGTTCCTGTCGGGGGTCTAAACACTGAAGCTTTCTTT.